Shown below are 2 T cell receptor beta chains from a single sample sequenced in a study of T cells in Graves' hyperthyroidism and ophthalmopathy. TCR beta CDR3 sequences were amplified from RNA transcripts. The HTBI primer set served for first-round RT-PCR of the TCR CDR3. TCRdb independently ran MiXCR on the multiplex PCR reads; one entry per CDR3 protein. The sample lists 360,000 or so distinct CDR3 sequences, approximately 19% occurring once. The sample consisted of blood. The receptor set was obtained from a woman aged 18-35 years with Graves' hyperthyroidism.

This clonotype was picked up many times. The rearrangement links TRBV18 to TRBJ2-7, with a possible D match to TRBD2 (6 bases). Germline CDR1 reads KGHSH; CDR2 reads LQKENI. The CDR3 covers 15 residues. The V and J ends lost 2 bases and 6 bases respectively, with 17 bases between them. CDR3 sequence (DNA): TGTGCCAGCTCACCAGGGGACTCCGCTGGGAGCGAGCAGTACTTC. Amino acids: CASSPGDSAGSEQYF.

This clonotype was recorded at least ten times. The rearrangement uses TRBV10-2 and TRBJ2-7, with TRBD2 matching 7 bases. The CDR3 extends over 13 amino acids. Looked up from germline, CDR1 is WSHSY and CDR2 is SAAADI. V was clipped by 3 bases and J by 8 bases; unmatched bases: 7. CDR3 in amino acids: CASSDGGVRKQYF. CDR3 DNA sequence: TGCGCCAGCAGTGATGGGGGGGTACGGAAGCAGTACTTC.